This T cell receptor (beta chain) stems from a study of tumor-infiltrating lymphocytes in oesophageal squamous cell carcinoma. TCRdb reanalysed the PCR reads using MiXCR and keeps one entry per CDR3 protein. The repertoire holds about 21,000 distinct CDR3 sequences, with 35% to 40% as singletons. Germline V gene lookup returns CDR1 MNHNS and CDR2 SASEGT. The CDR3 consists of 14 residues. The ends lost 6 bases at V and 8 bases at J; junction bases unmatched: 10. V is TRBV6-1 and J is TRBJ2-4; 7 nucleotides agree with TRBD1. The sequencing sample was made of esophageal tumor tissue. The receptor comes from a male donor with esophageal squamous cell carcinoma. CDR3 sequence (DNA): TGTGCCAGCAGCCTCACAGGACAGGTGGACATTCAGTACTTC. This sequence encodes CASSLTGQVDIQYF.